The 15 T cell receptor beta chains given below trace back to one sample, sequenced in a study of T-cell memory formation after mild COVID-19. TCRdb re-derived calls from the 5' RACE reads in MiXCR, one entry per CDR3 protein. The table records approximately 210,000 distinct CDR3 sequences, roughly a tenth of them present only once. The sample comprised PBMCs or a T cell subset sorted from them (not recorded which). The receptors were sampled from a man between 18 and 29 years old who had mild COVID-19 (a few samples of this study predate the infection). Cell type and time point are not known.

This chain connects TRBV24-1 to TRBJ2-5; D is unresolved. Per the germline V gene, CDR1 is KGHDR and CDR2 is SFDVKD. Trimming took 7 bases from V and 1 from J, leaving 12 bases between them. CDR3 length equals 14 residues. CDR3 nucleotides: TGTGCCACCAGCGCCGTAGGCGTCCAAGAGACCCAGTACTTC. Its protein product is CATSAVGVQETQYF.

The chain recombines TRBV27 with TRBJ1-6; possibly TRBD1 for D (5 bases). CDR1 is MNHEY and CDR2 is SMNVEV in the germline V gene (reference sequence). Trimming took off 4 bases at V and 7 bases at J, with 8 bases between the two ends. The CDR3 length is 13 residues. The CDR3 spells CASSWKGNSPLHF. Written as DNA, the CDR3 is TGTGCCAGCAGTTGGAAGGGGAATTCACCCCTCCACTTT.

This clonotype was recorded only once. The V and J genes are TRBV20-1 and TRBJ2-3; TRBD2 matches 9 bases. Germline CDR1 DFQATT, CDR2 SNEGSKA (reference sequence). The CDR3 extends over 15 amino acids. With V trimmed by 0 bases and J by 4 bases, 5 bases remained unmatched. This chain's CDR3 is CSARDASGVSDTQYF. CDR3 DNA: TGCAGTGCTAGAGATGCTAGCGGGGTATCAGATACGCAGTATTTT.

This clonotype was seen many times. The V gene is TRBV25-1, the J gene TRBJ1-1; D not resolved. CDR1 and CDR2 from the germline V gene are MGHDK and SYGVNS. The CDR3 runs to 13 residues. Trimming shortened V by 6 bases and J by 5 bases, and 13 bases separated the two germline ends. This chain's CDR3 is CASRMFAATEAFF. DNA for the CDR3: TGTGCCAGCAGGATGTTCGCAGCGACTGAAGCTTTCTTT. The entire variable domain, with the rest obtained from reference TRBV25-1 and TRBJ1-1, is as follows: EADIYQTPRYLVIGTGKKITLECSQTMGHDKMYWYQQDPGMELHLIHYSYGVNSTEKGDLSSESTVSRIRTEHFPLTLESARPSHTSQYLCASRMFAATEAFFGQGTRLTVV.

This chain connects TRBV5-1 to TRBJ2-1; TRBD2 matches 10 bases. Germline V gene lookup returns CDR1 SGHRS and CDR2 YFSETQ. The V segment lost 7 bases and the J segment 6 bases; nucleotides outside the gene matches: 13. This CDR3 contains 16 residues. DNA of the CDR3: TGCGCCAGCGGGCCTAGTCCAGCGGGGGGGTTCAATGAGCAGTTCTTC. Protein: CASGPSPAGGFNEQFF.

This clonotype was counted between two and nine times. This sequence joins TRBV5-4 and TRBJ2-3; 7 bases agree with TRBD1. The CDR3 spans 13 residues. The germline V gene has CDR1 SGHNT and CDR2 YYREEE (reference sequence). J gave up 6 bases and V 6 bases, and 7 bases lay outside the gene matches. The CDR3, as DNA: TGTGCCAGCAAGCGTCAGACAGGGGATACGCAGTATTTT. It translates to CASKRQTGDTQYF.

The J gene is TRBJ2-1, the V gene TRBV10-3; D is unresolved. With 7 bases removed from V and 5 bases from J, the gap between germline ends came to 12 bases. Germline-derived CDR1 and CDR2 are ENHRY and SYGVKD. The CDR3 consists of 13 residues. The CDR3 region is CAIKSGENNEQFF. The CDR3 nucleotides are TGTGCCATCAAGTCTGGGGAAAACAATGAGCAGTTCTTC.

This rearrangement joins TRBV4-3 to TRBJ1-2; TRBD1 matches 7 bases. Germline CDR1 is LGHNA and CDR2 is YSLEER. V was clipped by 6 bases and J by 4 bases; unmatched bases: 14. The CDR3 contains 16 residues. The CDR3 DNA sequence: TGCGCCAGCAGTCCCAACAGGGGATACTCTTCCTATGGCTACACCTTC. This sequence encodes CASSPNRGYSSYGYTF.

This rearrangement joins TRBV7-9 to TRBJ2-7, with D perhaps being TRBD1 or TRBD2 (5 bases each). The V gene's germline CDR1 is SEHNR and CDR2 FQNEAQ (reference sequence). CDR3 size: 13 residues. Trimming pared 4 bases from V and 3 bases from J, leaving 10 bases between. The CDR3 DNA reads TGTGCCAGCAGCTCGGGACGGTACTACGAGCAGTACGTC. It is translated as CASSSGRYYEQYV.

This clonotype was counted between two and nine times. The gene calls are TRBV3-1 and TRBJ1-6; D is uncertain. The germline V gene encodes CDR1 LGHDT and CDR2 YNNKEL (reference sequence). V gave up 5 bases and J gave up 7 bases, with 9 bases separating them. The CDR3 has 13 amino acids. The DNA of the CDR3 is TGTGCCAGCAGCGGCCGGGCCAATTCACCCCTCCACTTT. Translated, it gives CASSGRANSPLHF. Looking up the rest from reference TRBV3-1 and TRBJ1-6 gives the full variable domain: DTAVSQTPKYLVTQMGNDKSIKCEQNLGHDTMYWYKQDSKKFLKIMFSYNNKELIINETVPNRFSPKSPDKAHLNLHINSLELGDSAVYFCASSGRANSPLHFGNGTRLTVT.

Details on this clonotype: At one boundary the junction diverges from the germline segment, which might be a read error. The CDR3 region has the DNA TGTGCTAGCAGCCCCATGGCGGGCTCTGGGGCCAACGTCCTGACTTTC. This gives the protein CASSPMAGSGANVLTF. V and J are TRBV7-7 and TRBJ2-6; maybe TRBD2 (5 bases). Germline V CDR1 and CDR2: SSHAT, FNYEAQ (reference sequence). The CDR3 loop spans 16 amino acids. Full variable domain (outside the CDR3, taken from reference TRBV7-7 and TRBJ2-6): GAGVSQSPRYKVTKRGQDVTLRCDPISSHATLYWYQQALGQGPEFLTYFNYEAQPDKSGLPSDRFSAERPEGSISTLTIQRTEQRDSAMYRCASSPMAGSGANVLTFGAGSRLTVL.

This clonotype turned up a few times. The chain is built from TRBV5-1 and TRBJ2-3; the D is unclear. Trimming shortened V by 3 bases and J by 0 bases, and 8 bases separated the two germline ends. Germline V CDR1 and CDR2: SGHRS, YFSETQ. The CDR3 consists of 14 residues. The CDR3 here is CASSSPDSTDTQYF. The CDR3 DNA sequence: TGCGCCAGCAGCTCGCCGGACAGCACAGATACGCAGTATTTT. The whole variable domain, filled in from reference TRBV5-1 and TRBJ2-3, reads KAGVTQTPRYLIKTRGQQVTLSCSPISGHRSVSWYQQTPGQGLQFLFEYFSETQRNKGNFPGRFSGRQFSNSRSEMNVSTLELGDSALYLCASSSPDSTDTQYFGPGTRLTVL.

This clonotype showed up just a few times. The CDR3 DNA reads TGTGCCAGCAGTTACGGTAGAGGCTATGGCTACACCTTC. The encoded protein is CASSYGRGYGYTF. This chain uses TRBV6-5 with TRBJ1-2; no definite D call. This CDR3 has 13 residues. Trimming took off 2 bases at V and 4 bases at J, with 8 bases between the two ends. In germline, CDR1 is MNHEY, CDR2 SVGAGI.

This clonotype was recorded many times. V is TRBV18 and J is TRBJ1-1; TRBD1 might be the D (6 bases). The V end lost 3 bases, the J end lost 2 bases, and 13 bases lay between the germline ends. CDR3 length equals 15 residues. The germline V gene encodes CDR1 KGHSH and CDR2 LQKENI. This CDR3 reads CASSPSQGSNTEAFF. The CDR3 region has the DNA TGTGCCAGCTCACCGTCTCAGGGGAGCAACACTGAAGCTTTCTTT.

This chain joins TRBV9 and TRBJ2-2, with D unresolved. The ends were cut back, 5 bases at V and 3 bases at J, with 11 bases in the middle. Germline CDR1 reads SGDLS; CDR2 reads YYNGEE. This CDR3 region has 14 residues. CDR3 bases: TGTGCCAGCAGAGCTAGAACGGACACCGGGGAGCTGTTTTTT. It codes for CASRARTDTGELFF.